The 6 T cell receptor beta chains in this list originate from one sample, sequenced in a study of blood T cell repertoires in COVID-19. This table comes from immunoSEQ multiplex PCR, and its TCRdb copy is limited to in-frame clones, with some not included. The top ten clones hold less than 2% of a sample with 490,000 or so clones, over 75% of them seen once. The sequencing input was PBMCs or T cells enriched from blood (not recorded which). The source is a woman between 40 and 55 years old who had recovered from COVID-19.

The genes are TRBV12-5 and TRBJ2-7, with 7 bases lining up with TRBD1. The CDR3 loop spans 15 amino acids. After removal of 7 bases from V and 4 bases from J, the junction contained 13 bases not matched to a gene. CDR1 is LGHNT and CDR2 is FRNRAP in the germline V gene. This CDR3 reads CASALFGGQSYEQYF. In DNA form, the CDR3 reads TGTGCTAGTGCCCTATTTGGGGGACAGTCGTACGAGCAGTACTTC.

This clone has only one observation. J is TRBJ2-1 and V is TRBV15; TRBD2 matches 11 bases. J gave up 7 bases and V 1 base, and 3 bases lay outside the gene matches. Germline V gene sequence: CDR1 LNHNV, CDR2 YYDKDF (reference sequence). The CDR3 spans 15 residues. The CDR3 spells CATSRAPSGRNEQFF. The CDR3 coding sequence is TGTGCCACCAGCAGAGCACCTAGCGGGAGGAATGAGCAGTTCTTC.

In its sample, this clone was seen once. This chain connects TRBV27 to TRBJ2-1; 7 bases agree with TRBD2. Germline loops: CDR1 MNHEY, CDR2 SMNVEV (reference sequence). CDR3 length: 15 residues. The V segment lost 6 bases and the J segment 6 bases; nucleotides outside the gene matches: 11. Here the CDR3 reads CASRPFGTNSNEQFF. The CDR3 bases are TGTGCCAGCAGACCATTCGGGACTAACTCCAATGAGCAGTTCTTC.

The genes are TRBV29-1 and TRBJ1-1, with a tentative D call TRBD1 (5 bases). Germline assignment: CDR1 SQVTM and CDR2 ANQGSEA. The V end lost 1 base, the J end lost 3 bases, and 18 bases lay between the germline ends. This CDR3 has 16 residues. In DNA form, the CDR3 reads TGCAGCGTTGAAGTTGCCGGTCCATCGGGGGACACTGAAGCTTTCTTT. Translating it yields CSVEVAGPSGDTEAFF.

The chain uses TRBV5-1 and TRBJ2-3, with D hard to call. The V gene's germline CDR1 is SGHRS and CDR2 YFSETQ. The CDR3 has 16 amino acids. Between the trimmed V and J ends, which lost 0 bases and 5 bases, there was a span of 16 bases. The CDR3 loop is CASSLATLPGGDTQYF. The CDR3 DNA reads as TGCGCCAGCAGCTTGGCGACTCTCCCGGGTGGAGATACGCAGTATTTT.

A single count supports this clone. One end of the junction is discordant with germline, which a read error may explain. The chain couples TRBV6-5 to TRBJ1-2; D possibly corresponds to TRBD1 (6 bases). This CDR3 has 15 residues. Germline V gene lookup returns CDR1 MNHEY and CDR2 SVGAGI. CDR3 sequence reads: CASRYYRDSYYGYTF. The CDR3 nucleotides read TGTGCCAGCAGGTACTACAGGGATAGTTACTATGGCTACACCTTC.